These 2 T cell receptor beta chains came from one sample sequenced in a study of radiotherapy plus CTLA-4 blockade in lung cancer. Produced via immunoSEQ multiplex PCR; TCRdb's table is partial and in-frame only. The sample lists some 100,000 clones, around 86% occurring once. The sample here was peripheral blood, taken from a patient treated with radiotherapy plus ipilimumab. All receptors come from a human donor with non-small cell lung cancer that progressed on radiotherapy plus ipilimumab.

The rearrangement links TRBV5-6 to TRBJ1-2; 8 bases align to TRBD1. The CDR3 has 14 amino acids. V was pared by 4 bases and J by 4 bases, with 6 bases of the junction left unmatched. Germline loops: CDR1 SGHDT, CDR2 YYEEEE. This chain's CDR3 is CASSLGTGTYGYTF. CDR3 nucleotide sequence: TGTGCCAGCAGCCTAGGGACAGGAACCTATGGCTACACCTTC.

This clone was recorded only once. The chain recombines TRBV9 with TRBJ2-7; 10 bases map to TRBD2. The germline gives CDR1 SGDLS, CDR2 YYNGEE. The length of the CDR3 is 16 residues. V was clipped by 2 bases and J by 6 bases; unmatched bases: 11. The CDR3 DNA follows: TGTGCCAGCAGCGTTGGAGCGGGAGGGCCGGGCACCGAGCAGTACTTC. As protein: CASSVGAGGPGTEQYF.